This TCR beta chain originates from a study of cytomegalovirus exposure and HLA in healthy donors. Study-level information: The roughly 130 validation repertoires, a later analysis reported, used the same platform as the 550 to 700 repertoires from the first cohort.

The CDR3 covers 15 residues. The germline V gene encodes CDR1 SGDLS and CDR2 YYNGEE. V lost 0 bases and J lost 6, with 12 bases in between. About this clone itself: Its antigen is unidentified.

The donors formed part of the 120-subject validation cohort, distinct from the roughly 600-subject first cohort. Findings and limits, study-wide: Confirmation was obtained in vitro that a few CMV-associated chains are specific for CMV antigens.

The method was immunoSEQ multiplex PCR; TCRdb's version includes in-frame clones alone and lacks a portion of them. Of about 43,000 clones in the sample, more than 85% were seen once. The chain employs TRBV9 and TRBJ1-4, with D perhaps TRBD1 (5 bases). Sequenced input: PBMCs. The source of this sequence is a man between 18 and 29 years old in good health and CMV-seronegative. The DNA for the CDR3 is TGTGCCAGCAGCGTAGAGGGGATGTTGCATGAAAAACTGTTTTTT. Translating gives CASSVEGMLHEKLFF.